The present T cell receptor (beta chain) was sequenced within a study of cytomegalovirus exposure and HLA in healthy donors. This clone occurred once. This CDR3 contains 17 residues. CDR1 is LGHNA, CDR2 YSLEER, per germline. With V trimmed by 0 bases and J by 2 bases, 5 bases remained unmatched. Primers included in the PCR were 60 Vbeta and 13 Jbeta primers. The method was immunoSEQ multiplex PCR; TCRdb's version includes in-frame clones alone and lacks a portion of them. The sample lists more than 75,000 clones; about 68% were seen once. The rearrangement uses TRBV4-3 and TRBJ2-1; 9 bases map to TRBD2. The sequence derives from a man aged 40-50 years in good health and CMV-seropositive. Sequencing was carried out using PBMCs. CDR3 loop: CASSQDRAGGPYNEQFF. DNA of the CDR3: TGCGCCAGCAGCCAAGATCGTGCGGGGGGGCCCTACAATGAGCAGTTCTTC.